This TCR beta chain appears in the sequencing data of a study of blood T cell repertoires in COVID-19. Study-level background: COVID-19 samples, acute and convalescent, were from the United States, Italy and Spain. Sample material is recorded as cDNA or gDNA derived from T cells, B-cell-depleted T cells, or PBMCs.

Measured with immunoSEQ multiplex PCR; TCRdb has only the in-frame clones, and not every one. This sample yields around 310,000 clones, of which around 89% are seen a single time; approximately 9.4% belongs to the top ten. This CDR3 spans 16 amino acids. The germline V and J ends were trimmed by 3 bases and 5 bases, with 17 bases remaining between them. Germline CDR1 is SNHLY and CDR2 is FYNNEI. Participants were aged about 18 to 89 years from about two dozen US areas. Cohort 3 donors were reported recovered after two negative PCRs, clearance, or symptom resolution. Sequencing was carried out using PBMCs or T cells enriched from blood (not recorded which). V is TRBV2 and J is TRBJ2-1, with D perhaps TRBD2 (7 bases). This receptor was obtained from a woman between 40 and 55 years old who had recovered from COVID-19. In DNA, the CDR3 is TGTGCCAGCAGTGAGCTAGGAGGGGGGGCCGACAATGAGCAGTTCTTC. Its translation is CASSELGGGADNEQFF.